The 20 T cell receptor beta chains reported below all come from one sample, sequenced in a study of OX40 agonist ivuxolimab in advanced cancers. Profiled with immunoSEQ multiplex PCR; TCRdb holds only in-frame clones, not every one. The repertoire has 30,000 to 40,000 clones, roughly nine tenths of them found once; the top ten carry 26%. The input for sequencing was CD4+ or CD8+ T cells sorted from blood, taken in a trial of the OX40 agonist ivuxolimab. Source of these receptors: an adult with an advanced solid tumor such as melanoma, head and neck, liver or kidney cancer.

This chain links TRBV27 with TRBJ2-7; 8 nucleotides align to TRBD1. The junction had 10 bases not matched to a gene; V was cut back by 6 bases and J by 3 bases. This CDR3 has 15 residues. Germline V gene lookup returns CDR1 MNHEY and CDR2 SMNVEV (reference sequence). The CDR3 DNA sequence: TGTGCCAGCAGGATCACCGGGACAGGATTCTACGAGCAGTACTTC. Its translation is CASRITGTGFYEQYF.

The chain employs TRBV29-1 and TRBJ2-6, with D uncertain. The CDR3 covers 13 residues. Trimming took off 4 bases at V and 2 bases at J, with 6 bases between the two ends. Germline V gene data show CDR1 as SQVTM and CDR2 as ANQGSEA. The CDR3: CSVGVAGANVLTF. Written as DNA, the CDR3 is TGCAGCGTTGGGGTGGCTGGGGCCAACGTCCTGACTTTC.

About this clone: The germline gene is not matched at one end of the junction; a read error may be the cause. The chain has TRBV10-3 and TRBJ2-4, with D uncertain. From germline, CDR1 is ENHRY and CDR2 SYGVKD. This CDR3 is 9 amino acids long. Here the CDR3 DNA reads TGCCAAGCCGAAAACATTCAGTACTTC. This codes for CQAENIQYF.

The V call is TRBV2, the J call TRBJ1-2, with 9 bases matching TRBD1. Germline V gives CDR1 SNHLY, CDR2 FYNNEI. The V gene end was trimmed by 2 bases and the J gene end by 8 bases; junction bases not matched to a gene: 9. This CDR3 is built from 15 residues. The CDR3 region is CASSEMRQGVLGYTF. The CDR3 DNA reads as TGTGCCAGCAGTGAAATGAGACAGGGGGTTTTGGGCTACACCTTC.

The V call is TRBV7-3, the J call TRBJ2-5; D may be TRBD1 (6 bases). CDR3 length: 15 residues. Deletions cut 8 bases from V and 5 bases from J, with 21 bases between. In germline, CDR1 is SGHTA, CDR2 FQGTGA. The CDR3 here is CASALGADPGETQYF. Here the CDR3 DNA reads TGTGCCAGCGCCCTGGGGGCGGACCCAGGCGAGACCCAGTACTTC.

J is TRBJ2-7 and V is TRBV27; 10 bases match TRBD2. CDR1 and CDR2 from the germline V gene are MNHEY and SMNVEV (reference sequence). V was clipped by 5 bases and J by 4 bases; unmatched bases: 5. The CDR3 consists of 14 residues. In DNA, the CDR3 is TGTGCCAGCAGTCCGGGACTAGCGCCATACGAGCAGTACTTC. It encodes CASSPGLAPYEQYF.

This rearrangement joins TRBV29-1 to TRBJ1-1; D may be TRBD1 (6 bases). This CDR3 is 13 amino acids long. Germline V gene data show CDR1 as SQVTM and CDR2 as ANQGSEA. Trimming took off 7 bases at V and 8 bases at J, with 20 bases between the two ends. The CDR3: CSGAGGRGGEAFF. CDR3 bases: TGCAGCGGTGCCGGGGGGCGGGGGGGGGAAGCTTTCTTT.

This clone was counted once. The chain carries TRBV4-1 and TRBJ2-7; TRBD2 agrees at 10 bases. Germline V lookup: CDR1 MGHRA, CDR2 YSYEKL. V shed 2 bases and J 3 bases; nucleotides not matched to a gene: 10. This CDR3 spans 17 amino acids. CDR3 coding DNA: TGCGCCAGCAGCCAATCGCCCCCCGGACTAGCGGTCTACGAGCAGTACTTC. Translation gives CASSQSPPGLAVYEQYF.

The J gene is TRBJ2-7, the V gene TRBV28; 10 positions agree with TRBD1. The J segment lost 6 bases and the V segment lost 9 bases, leaving 5 bases of the junction unmatched. Germline V gene lookup returns CDR1 MDHEN and CDR2 SYDVKM. The CDR3 is 12 amino acids. CDR3 region: CASSGTGAEQYF. DNA of the CDR3: TGTGCCAGTTCCGGGACAGGGGCCGAGCAGTACTTC. Full variable domain (rest looked up from reference TRBV28 and TRBJ2-7): DVKVTQSSRYLVKRTGEKVFLECVQDMDHENMFWYRQDPGLGLRLIYFSYDVKMKEKGDIPEGYSVSREKKERFSLILESASTNQTSMYLCASSGTGAEQYFGPGTRLTVT.

This chain uses TRBV2 with TRBJ1-5, with 7 bases that match TRBD1. CDR3 size: 16 residues. Trimming removed 7 bases from V and 0 bases from J; junction bases left unmatched: 9. CDR1 and CDR2 (germline): SNHLY, FYNNEI. The CDR3 sequence is CASNGDSVYSNQPQHF. The CDR3 DNA sequence: TGTGCCAGCAATGGGGACAGCGTATATAGCAATCAGCCCCAGCATTTT. Full variable domain (missing parts from reference TRBV2 and TRBJ1-5): EPEVTQTPSHQVTQMGQEVILRCVPISNHLYFYWYRQILGQKVEFLVSFYNNEISEKSEIFDDQFSVERPDGSNFTLKIRSTKLEDSAMYFCASNGDSVYSNQPQHFGDGTRLSIL.

Notes on this clone: Additional DNA sequences in this sample encode the identical CDR3. V and J are TRBV7-9 and TRBJ2-5; 8 bases match TRBD1. Trimming took 6 bases from V and 3 from J; bases not matched to a gene: 3. This CDR3 contains 13 residues. Germline CDR1 and CDR2: SEHNR and FQNEAQ (reference sequence). DNA for the CDR3: TGTGCCAGCAGTCTGACAGGGGAAGAGACCCAGTACTTC. Translating it yields CASSLTGEETQYF.

The rearrangement uses TRBV10-1 and TRBJ2-7, with D unresolved. Germline V gene data show CDR1 as WNHNN and CDR2 as SYGVQD (reference sequence). Trimming shortened V by 5 bases and J by 4 bases, and 18 bases separated the two germline ends. The CDR3 loop spans 15 amino acids. In DNA, the CDR3 is TGCGCCAGCAGTCAATCCAATTTAAATGGATACGAGCAGTACTTC. It encodes CASSQSNLNGYEQYF.

Within the sample, this clone is medium-sized. The V and J genes are TRBV28 and TRBJ2-7; D may be TRBD2 (6 bases). V was shortened by 5 bases and J by 5 bases, with 19 bases between the two germline ends. The CDR3 is 15 residues long. Germline-derived CDR1 and CDR2 are MDHEN and SYDVKM. This CDR3 is CASSLGRGPRNEQYF. CDR3 sequence (DNA): TGTGCCAGCAGTCTCGGGCGGGGCCCCCGGAACGAGCAGTACTTC.

The chain carries TRBV13 and TRBJ2-5; D might be TRBD1 (6 bases). Trimming removed 3 bases from V and 5 bases from J, with 10 bases in between. Germline values: CDR1 PRHDT, CDR2 FYEKMQ (reference sequence). The CDR3 runs to 13 residues. In DNA, the CDR3 is TGTGCCAGCAGCTTTGAGGGGGAGGAGACCCAGTACTTC. This encodes CASSFEGEETQYF.

V is TRBV7-9 and J is TRBJ1-1; maybe TRBD1 (5 bases). In germline, CDR1 is SEHNR, CDR2 FQNEAQ (reference sequence). There are 14 residues in the CDR3. V lost 7 bases and J lost 1, with 13 bases in between. Written as DNA, the CDR3 is TGTGCCAGCACCTTGGGACGGCCGAACACTGAAGCTTTCTTT. It codes for CASTLGRPNTEAFF.

V is TRBV6-4 and J is TRBJ2-1, with 8 bases lining up with TRBD2. CDR1 and CDR2 from the germline V gene are MRHNA and SNTAGT. Germline trimming cut 6 bases from V and 3 bases from J; bases unmatched to any gene: 7. The CDR3 covers 15 residues. The CDR3 loop is CASSVLAGLYNEQFF. Written as DNA, the CDR3 is TGTGCCAGCAGCGTTCTAGCGGGCCTCTACAATGAGCAGTTCTTC.

V is TRBV11-2 and J is TRBJ1-1; D might be TRBD1 (6 bases). From germline, CDR1 is SGHAT and CDR2 FQNNGV. The CDR3 consists of 13 residues. V gave up 4 bases and J gave up 9 bases, with 15 bases separating them. CDR3: CASSSQTGPQAFF. CDR3 bases: TGTGCCAGCAGCTCCCAGACAGGACCTCAAGCTTTCTTT.

The rearrangement joins TRBV6-5 to TRBJ2-1, with D possibly matching TRBD2 (6 bases). The CDR3 has 15 residues. The V and J ends lost 2 bases and 0 bases respectively, with 8 bases between them. Germline values: CDR1 MNHEY, CDR2 SVGAGI. The CDR3 bases are TGTGCCAGCAGTTACAGGGAGGTCTCCTACAATGAGCAGTTCTTC. Translated: CASSYREVSYNEQFF.

The chain combines TRBV7-6 with TRBJ1-1, with 10 bases lining up with TRBD1. V dropped 5 bases and J dropped 5; count of bases not matched to a gene: 2. The germline V gene has CDR1 SGHVS and CDR2 FNYEAQ. This CDR3 contains 13 residues. The CDR3 bases are TGTGCCAGCAGCCGGACAGGGGGAACTGAAGCTTTCTTT. Translating gives CASSRTGGTEAFF. The full variable domain, in which reference TRBV7-6 and TRBJ1-1 provide the parts outside the CDR3, is GAGVSQSPRYKVTKRGQDVALRCDPISGHVSLYWYRQALGQGPEFLTYFNYEAQQDKSGLPNDRFSAERPEGSISTLTIQRTEQRDSAMYRCASSRTGGTEAFFGQGTRLTVV.

The rearrangement uses TRBV13 and TRBJ1-6, with D possibly matching TRBD1 (6 bases). Germline V gives CDR1 PRHDT, CDR2 FYEKMQ (reference sequence). V was shortened by 5 bases and J by 8 bases, with 7 bases between the two germline ends. The CDR3 totals 12 residues. The CDR3 loop is CASSPGDSPLHF. The CDR3 nucleotides are TGTGCCAGCAGCCCAGGGGATTCACCCCTCCACTTT. The whole variable domain, filled in from reference TRBV13 and TRBJ1-6, reads AAGVIQSPRHLIKEKRETATLKCYPIPRHDTVYWYQQGPGQDPQFLISFYEKMQSDKGSIPDRFSAQQFSDYHSELNMSSLELGDSALYFCASSPGDSPLHFGNGTRLTVT.